This record looks at one T cell receptor (beta chain) sequence and its context. Its antigen is not identified. Produced via immunoSEQ multiplex PCR; TCRdb's table is partial and in-frame only. Altogether around 97,000 clones are present, roughly 91% being singletons, with the ten largest covering under 50%. This sample was taken from a study of T cell responses to AZD1222 COVID-19 vaccine. This CDR3 spans 16 amino acids. Deletions cut 4 bases from V and 2 bases from J, with 18 bases between. CDR1 and CDR2 from the germline V gene are SGHVS and FNYEAQ. General study results and limits: Across spike, vaccine-associated CD4 TCRs were found, dominant at 160-218 and 743-854.

Here the sequenced sample was peripheral blood, taken on day 0 of AZD1222 vaccination. The TCR comes from an adult in good health. V and J are TRBV7-6 and TRBJ2-7, with D possibly TRBD2 on 5 matching bases. The CDR3 DNA reads as TGTGCCAGCAGCTCATCCGGCTCCGGGGTCCCCTACGAGCAGTACTTC. This translates into CASSSSGSGVPYEQYF.